Below, 25 T cell receptor beta chains from the same sample are listed, as sequenced in a study of circulating CD8 cells and anti-PD-1 response in melanoma. Sorting of live CD3+CD8+TCRalphabeta+ cells by PD-1 and/or TIGIT gave four subsets. The QIAseq Immune Repertoire TCR panel built the libraries from approximately 16 ng of total RNA. TCRdb processed the reads anew with MiXCR; each CDR3 protein has one entry. Of about 580 distinct CDR3 sequences listed, 7.6% are singletons. Sample: CD8+ T cells from PBMCs, taken at baseline or after one month of anti-PD-1 therapy (not recorded which). Receptors were obtained from a human donor with melanoma.

Turning to this clonotype: A single base separates this from a much larger clone, so it may be a read error. Here the CDR3 omits its conserved ending phenylalanine or tryptophan, so a read error is the likely source. J is TRBJ2-7 and V is TRBV29-1, with a weak D call TRBD1 (5 bases). CDR1 and CDR2 (germline): SQVTM, ANQGSEA. V lost 0 bases and J lost 4, with 10 bases in between. CDR3 length: 13 amino acids. CDR3 sequence: CSVEDVGQYEQYL. The CDR3 DNA is TGCAGCGTTGAAGATGTGGGGCAGTACGAGCAGTACCTC.

This chain connects TRBV23-1 to TRBJ2-7; the D is unclear. TRBV23-1 is identified as an open reading frame with a role that is uncertain. Deletions cut 4 bases from V and 4 bases from J, with 26 bases between. CDR3 length: 18 amino acids. The CDR3 spells CASSRSGSDPTTGYEQYF. As DNA, the CDR3 is TGCGCCAGCAGTCGGTCCGGCTCCGACCCTACGACCGGGTACGAGCAGTACTTC.

This clonotype is labeled as medium-sized. V and J are TRBV29-1 and TRBJ2-3; 7 nucleotides match TRBD2. This CDR3 contains 14 residues. V shed 5 bases, J shed 6 bases, and the junction held 11 bases outside the gene matches. Germline CDR1 reads SQVTM; CDR2 reads ANQGSEA. The CDR3 DNA reads as TGCAGCGTTACTTGGGCGGGGGAGATGGATACGCAGTATTTT. Its translation: CSVTWAGEMDTQYF.

This clonotype rates as large. The chain employs TRBV5-5 and TRBJ2-1; 13 nucleotides line up with TRBD2. Germline-derived CDR1 and CDR2 are SGHKS and YYEKEE (reference sequence). The ends lost 0 bases at V and 8 bases at J; junction bases unmatched: 11. The CDR3 is 18 residues long. CDR3 nucleotides: TGTGCCAGCAGCTTGGGACTAGCGGGGGGCCCCCCACTCGATGAGCAGTTCTTC. It encodes CASSLGLAGGPPLDEQFF.

By share, this clonotype ranks as large. The chain recombines TRBV20-1 with TRBJ1-1; D gene uncertain. CDR1 and CDR2 (germline): DFQATT, SNEGSKA (reference sequence). The V end lost 0 bases, the J end lost 0 bases, and 14 bases lay between the germline ends. CDR3 length equals 16 residues. The CDR3 reads CSARDRRAGMNTEAFF. CDR3 nucleotides: TGCAGTGCTAGAGATCGGAGGGCCGGGATGAACACTGAAGCTTTCTTT.

The J gene is TRBJ2-2, the V gene TRBV28; D possibly corresponds to TRBD1 (6 bases). Germline lookup yields CDR1 MDHEN and CDR2 SYDVKM. The CDR3 consists of 15 residues. Trimming removed 4 bases at V and 0 bases at J, with 9 bases between. CDR3 DNA: TGTGCCAGCAGTTCGACAGGCCCGAACACCGGGGAGCTGTTTTTT. The encoded protein is CASSSTGPNTGELFF.

This clonotype is termed large. This rearrangement joins TRBV2 to TRBJ2-7, with D perhaps TRBD1 (6 bases). Trimming shortened V by 4 bases and J by 3 bases, and 10 bases separated the two germline ends. The CDR3 length is 13 residues. CDR1 SNHLY and CDR2 FYNNEI come from the germline V gene. The CDR3 is CASSGTEDYEQYF. DNA for the CDR3: TGTGCCAGCAGTGGGACAGAAGACTACGAGCAGTACTTC.

This clonotype counts as large (0.1 to 1%). This rearrangement joins TRBV29-1 to TRBJ2-7; the D gene is possibly TRBD1 (5 bases). Germline V lookup: CDR1 SQVTM, CDR2 ANQGSEA. V lost 0 bases to trimming and J lost 1 base, with 7 bases between them. The length of the CDR3 is 13 residues. CDR3 sequence reads: CSVEEDTSYEQYF. CDR3 nucleotide sequence: TGCAGCGTTGAAGAGGACACATCCTACGAGCAGTACTTC.

This clonotype is labeled medium-sized. J is TRBJ2-1 and V is TRBV19, with D perhaps given as TRBD1 or TRBD2 (7 bases each). Germline CDR1 LNHDA, CDR2 SQIVND (reference sequence). The CDR3 sequence is 14 residues long. Trimming stripped 6 bases from V and 5 bases from J, with 14 bases between. This CDR3 reads CASRIRGGHNEQFF. The CDR3, as DNA: TGTGCCAGTAGGATCAGGGGGGGGCACAATGAGCAGTTCTTC.

In its sample, this clonotype ranks as large (0.1 to 1%). The V gene is TRBV12-3 or TRBV12-4, the J gene TRBJ1-2; D uncertain. The CDR3 loop spans 13 amino acids. The germline V and J ends were trimmed by 4 bases and 6 bases, with 12 bases remaining between them. DNA of the CDR3: TGTGCCAGCAGTTATGGGGAGCTAGATGGCTACACCTTC. Its protein is CASSYGELDGYTF.

By sample share, this clonotype is medium-sized. V is TRBV29-1 and J is TRBJ1-2; D is unclear. The CDR3 runs 11 residues. Germline CDR1 reads SQVTM; CDR2 reads ANQGSEA. Trimming took 4 bases from V and 4 from J, leaving 7 bases between them. CDR3 loop: CSVVTTYGYTF. Here the CDR3 DNA reads TGCAGCGTTGTAACGACCTATGGCTACACCTTC.

In its sample, this clonotype is large. This chain uses TRBV29-1 with TRBJ2-3, with D perhaps TRBD1 (6 bases). The V end was cut by 7 bases, the J end by 0 bases, with 11 bases between. Germline V gene sequence: CDR1 SQVTM, CDR2 ANQGSEA. The CDR3 spans 13 residues. CDR3 sequence (DNA): TGCAGCGCTGGGGACAAGAGCACAGATACGCAGTATTTT. Its protein product is CSAGDKSTDTQYF.

Relative to its sample, this clonotype is large. The V gene is TRBV5-4, the J gene TRBJ2-7; 8 bases map to TRBD1. The CDR3 sequence is 15 residues long. Germline lookup yields CDR1 SGHNT and CDR2 YYREEE (reference sequence). With V trimmed by 3 bases and J by 7 bases, 12 bases remained unmatched. The CDR3 here is CASSSQGAALREQYF. DNA for the CDR3: TGTGCCAGCAGCTCCCAGGGGGCCGCCCTACGGGAGCAGTACTTC.

This clonotype counts as large. The chain uses TRBV29-1 and TRBJ2-5; D is possibly TRBD1 or TRBD2 (5 bases each). The CDR3 extends over 12 amino acids. In germline, CDR1 is SQVTM, CDR2 ANQGSEA. Deletions cut 6 bases from V and 5 bases from J, with 13 bases between. The CDR3, as DNA: TGCAGCGTCTTCGGGTGGGGGGAGACCCAGTACTTC. Its protein is CSVFGWGETQYF. The full variable domain, in which reference TRBV29-1 and TRBJ2-5 provide the parts outside the CDR3, is SAVISQKPSRDICQRGTSLTIQCQVDSQVTMMFWYRQQPGQSLTLIATANQGSEATYESGFVIDKFPISRPNLTFSTLTVSNMSPEDSSIYLCSVFGWGETQYFGPGTRLLVL.

This clonotype is labeled large. The CDR3 loop reads CASSSGGQGPQETQYF. The CDR3 DNA reads TGTGCCAGCAGCTCGGGGGGCCAGGGGCCCCAAGAGACCCAGTACTTC. The V gene is TRBV7-3, the J gene TRBJ2-5, with D maybe TRBD2 (7 bases). Germline V CDR1 and CDR2: SGHTA, FQGTGA. CDR3 length: 16 residues. Between the trimmed V and J ends, which lost 4 bases and 1 base, there was a span of 16 bases. The full variable domain, completed using reference TRBV7-3 and TRBJ2-5, is GAGVSQTPSNKVTEKGKYVELRCDPISGHTALYWYRQSLGQGPEFLIYFQGTGAADDSGLPNDRFFAVRPEGSVSTLKIQRTERGDSAVYLCASSSGGQGPQETQYFGPGTRLLVL.

By share, this clonotype counts as large. The rearrangement links TRBV28 to TRBJ1-4, with a possible D match to TRBD1 (6 bases). In germline, CDR1 is MDHEN, CDR2 SYDVKM. The V end lost 2 bases, the J end lost 5 bases, and 9 bases lay between the germline ends. The CDR3 consists of 14 residues. The CDR3, as DNA: TGTGCCAGCAGTTTAGGGGGGGCGAATGAAAAACTGTTTTTT. The encoded protein is CASSLGGANEKLFF.

This clonotype has a handful of counts. The V call is TRBV5-5, the J call TRBJ2-3; perhaps D is TRBD1 or TRBD2 (6 bases each). CDR3 length: 14 residues. CDR1 is SGHKS and CDR2 is YYEKEE in the germline V gene (reference sequence). V lost 2 bases and J lost 6, with 13 bases in between. CDR3 sequence reads: CASSFRGLGDTQYF. The DNA for the CDR3 is TGTGCCAGCAGCTTCCGGGGGCTCGGGGATACGCAGTATTTT.

This clonotype is labeled large. CDR3 protein: CASSESSGGYEQYF. CDR3 in DNA: TGTGCCAGCAGTGAAAGTTCGGGGGGCTACGAGCAGTACTTC. This sequence joins TRBV2 and TRBJ2-7; 7 nucleotides match TRBD2. This CDR3 is built from 14 residues. With 2 bases clipped from V and 3 bases from J, the junction kept 4 bases outside the gene matches. Per germline, CDR1 SNHLY and CDR2 FYNNEI.

This clonotype is judged medium-sized. This chain connects TRBV14 to TRBJ2-6, with D maybe TRBD1 (6 bases). Germline CDR1 SGHDN, CDR2 FVKESK. Deletions cut 2 bases from V and 0 bases from J, with 14 bases between. This CDR3 region has 18 residues. The CDR3: CASSQRGLQVSGANVLTF. Here the CDR3 DNA reads TGTGCCAGCAGCCAAAGGGGGTTACAAGTCTCTGGGGCCAACGTCCTGACTTTC.

This clonotype is large. The rearrangement joins TRBV2 to TRBJ1-6, with D tentatively TRBD1 (6 bases). CDR3 length: 16 amino acids. Trimming stripped 1 base from V and 7 bases from J, with 14 bases between. Germline V gives CDR1 SNHLY, CDR2 FYNNEI. CDR3 loop: CASSEVGAGANSPLHF. CDR3 DNA: TGTGCCAGCAGTGAAGTCGGGGCAGGGGCCAATTCACCCCTCCACTTT.

To note about this clonotype: A much larger clone sits a single nucleotide away, making a read error possible. The J gene is TRBJ2-1, the V gene TRBV30; tentatively, D is TRBD1 or TRBD2 (5 bases each). The germline CDR1 and CDR2 sequences are GTSNPN and SVGIG (reference sequence). The length of the CDR3 is 11 residues. The CDR3: CAMRGYNEQFF. The CDR3 DNA sequence: TGTGCAATGAGGGGTTACAATGAGCAGTTCTTC.

By share, this clonotype counts as large. The chain couples TRBV19 to TRBJ1-1, with no clear D. This CDR3 is 14 amino acids long. V lost 0 bases to trimming and J lost 4 bases, with 9 bases between them. Looked up from germline, CDR1 is LNHDA and CDR2 is SQIVND (reference sequence). This chain's CDR3 is CASSIDLGFTEAFF. DNA of the CDR3: TGTGCCAGTAGTATAGATCTCGGGTTCACTGAAGCTTTCTTT.

By frequency in the sample, this clonotype is medium-sized (0.01 to 0.1%). The genes are TRBV7-3 and TRBJ2-1; D might be TRBD2 (5 bases). This CDR3 is 15 amino acids long. The V and J ends lost 3 bases and 8 bases respectively, with 17 bases between them. Germline CDR1 reads SGHTA; CDR2 reads FQGTGA. The CDR3 DNA sequence: TGTGCCAGCAGCTTTGAGCGGCGGTCACGCGATGAGCAGTTCTTC. This encodes CASSFERRSRDEQFF.

This clonotype is termed large (0.1 to 1%). The chain recombines TRBV2 with TRBJ2-1; D not resolved. The CDR3 is made up of 14 amino acids. Trimming stripped 3 bases from V and 0 bases from J, with 6 bases between. CDR1 is SNHLY and CDR2 is FYNNEI in the germline V gene. CDR3 protein: CASSDVSSYNEQFF. Here the CDR3 DNA reads TGTGCCAGCAGTGATGTGAGCTCCTACAATGAGCAGTTCTTC.

This clonotype is medium-sized within its sample. The V call is TRBV30, the J call TRBJ2-2; D gene ambiguous. This CDR3 spans 13 amino acids. CDR1 GTSNPN and CDR2 SVGIG come from the germline V gene (reference sequence). The V end lost 2 bases, the J end lost 4 bases, and 8 bases lay between the germline ends. CDR3 protein: CAWSWQVTGELFF. CDR3 bases: TGTGCCTGGAGTTGGCAGGTCACCGGGGAGCTGTTTTTT.